The 8 T cell receptor beta chains in this list originate from one sample, sequenced in a study of cytomegalovirus exposure and HLA in healthy donors. PCR was performed using 60 Vbeta and 13 Jbeta primers. TCRdb's table, derived via immunoSEQ multiplex PCR, lists solely in-frame clones and lacks some. The table lists 150,000 to 180,000 clones, 60% to 80% of them singletons, with more than 10% in the top ten. The sequenced material came from PBMCs. Receptors were obtained from a man under 40 in good health and CMV-seropositive.

Concerning this clone: Compared with germline, one end of the junction differs, possibly owing to a read error. The gene calls are TRBV7-9 and TRBJ1-2; 8 nucleotides line up with TRBD1. Per germline, CDR1 SEHNR and CDR2 FQNEAQ (reference sequence). The CDR3 has 15 residues. The DNA for the CDR3 is TGTTCCAGCAGCAGCTCGGACAGGGTTAACTATGGCTACACCTTC. It translates to CSSSSSDRVNYGYTF. The full variable domain, in which reference TRBV7-9 and TRBJ1-2 provide the parts outside the CDR3, is DTGVSQNPRHKITKRGQNVTFRCDPISEHNRLYWYRQTLGQGPEFLTYFQNEAQLEKSRLLSDRFSAERPKGSFSTLEIQRTEQGDSAMYLCSSSSSDRVNYGYTFGSGTRLTVV.

J is TRBJ2-3 and V is TRBV7-9, with 9 positions matching TRBD2. CDR3 length: 14 amino acids. The germline gives CDR1 SEHNR, CDR2 FQNEAQ (reference sequence). Unmatched junction bases numbered 1, after V lost 3 bases and J lost 3 bases. This CDR3 reads CASSFSGSTDTQYF. CDR3 DNA: TGTGCCAGCAGCTTTAGCGGGAGTACAGATACGCAGTATTTT.

The V call is TRBV10-3, the J call TRBJ2-1; D is possibly TRBD1 (5 bases). The length of the CDR3 is 16 residues. Per germline, CDR1 ENHRY and CDR2 SYGVKD. V dropped 5 bases and J dropped 4 bases, with 18 bases sitting between them. Written as DNA, the CDR3 is TGTGCCATCAGTTCGGGCGTTGGACAAAAATACAATGAGCAGTTCTTC. Translating it yields CAISSGVGQKYNEQFF.

The rearrangement joins TRBV6-5 to TRBJ2-2, with D possibly matching TRBD2 (7 bases). The V end was cut by 6 bases, the J end by 5 bases, with 13 bases between. This CDR3 has 14 residues. Germline CDR1 is MNHEY and CDR2 is SVGAGI. CDR3 nucleotide sequence: TGTGCCAGCAGGAAGGGGGGGTATACCGGGGAGCTGTTTTTT. Translation gives CASRKGGYTGELFF.

This clone was detected only a few times. The chain links TRBV7-3 to TRBJ2-3; TRBD2 aligns across 8 bases. V lost 1 base and J lost 4; bases outside the gene matches: 4. CDR3 length: 15 amino acids. Germline-derived CDR1 and CDR2 are SGHTA and FQGTGA. The CDR3, as DNA: TGTGCCAGCAGCTTAAGTGGACTAGCATCAGATACGCAGTATTTT. As protein: CASSLSGLASDTQYF.

The chain joins TRBV7-9 to TRBJ2-1; TRBD2 agrees at 10 bases. This CDR3 is built from 15 residues. After removal of 7 bases from V and 2 bases from J, the junction contained 5 bases not matched to a gene. The germline V gene encodes CDR1 SEHNR and CDR2 FQNEAQ (reference sequence). Written as DNA, the CDR3 is TGTGCCAGCATCAAGCGGGAGGGTACCTACAATGAGCAGTTCTTC. Translation: CASIKREGTYNEQFF.

The chain is built from TRBV4-2 and TRBJ2-3, with unresolved D. Trimming took 0 bases from V and 4 from J, leaving 8 bases between them. Germline CDR1 is LGHNA and CDR2 is YNFKEQ. The CDR3 totals 14 residues. The CDR3 region is CASSQEASPDTQYF. The CDR3 DNA reads as TGTGCCAGCAGCCAAGAGGCCTCCCCAGATACGCAGTATTTT.

The chain combines TRBV2 with TRBJ2-2; 8 bases match TRBD2. The germline gives CDR1 SNHLY, CDR2 FYNNEI. The J segment lost 3 bases and the V segment lost 6 bases, leaving 6 bases of the junction unmatched. This CDR3 comprises 15 residues. This CDR3 is CASREGLGDTGELFF. CDR3 nucleotide sequence: TGTGCCAGCAGAGAGGGACTAGGAGACACCGGGGAGCTGTTTTTT.